Presented here are 20 T cell receptor beta chains from one specimen sequenced in a study of blood T cell repertoires in COVID-19. Clones were sequenced by immunoSEQ multiplex PCR, and TCRdb holds only the in-frame ones, with some missing. Here the sample spans under 250,000 clones, roughly 84% being singletons. Input material: peripheral blood. The receptors were sampled from a woman aged 40-49 years who had recovered from COVID-19.

The V call is TRBV18, the J call TRBJ1-5, with a weak D call TRBD1 (5 bases). Germline CDR1 and CDR2: KGHSH and LQKENI. V lost 2 bases, J lost 6 bases, and 17 bases lay in between. The CDR3 covers 16 residues. CDR3 sequence reads: CASSPAPPGGGQPQHF. Written as DNA, the CDR3 is TGTGCCAGCTCACCAGCTCCTCCGGGGGGAGGTCAGCCCCAGCATTTT. The full variable domain, its missing parts supplied by reference TRBV18 and TRBJ1-5, is NAGVMQNPRHLVRRRGQEARLRCSPMKGHSHVYWYRQLPEEGLKFMVYLQKENIIDESGMPKERFSAEFPKEGPSILRIQQVVRGDSAAYFCASSPAPPGGGQPQHFGDGTRLSIL.

This clone occurred once. The V gene is TRBV29-1, the J gene TRBJ1-3; possibly TRBD1 for D (5 bases). Germline V gene sequence: CDR1 SQVTM, CDR2 ANQGSEA. This CDR3 spans 14 amino acids. The germline V and J ends were trimmed by 2 bases and 3 bases, with 11 bases remaining between them. The CDR3 coding sequence is TGCAGCGTTGAAAGCGTAGGGGATGGAAACACCATATATTTT. It yields the protein CSVESVGDGNTIYF.

J is TRBJ2-2 and V is TRBV5-1; 8 bases align to TRBD2. CDR1 is SGHRS and CDR2 is YFSETQ in the germline V gene. The CDR3 sequence is 14 residues long. Trimming at V came to 9 bases and at J to 3 bases, leaving 7 bases not matched to a gene. CDR3 bases: TGCGCCACCCAAACGGGGGGGGACACCGGGGAGCTGTTTTTT. It yields the protein CATQTGGDTGELFF.

The chain combines TRBV11-2 with TRBJ1-6, with D possibly matching TRBD1 (6 bases). The germline V and J ends were trimmed by 5 bases and 4 bases, with 9 bases remaining between them. The CDR3 is 14 residues long. Germline-derived CDR1 and CDR2 are SGHAT and FQNNGV. This CDR3 reads CASSRGQYNSPLHF. The CDR3 DNA is TGTGCCAGCAGCCGTGGACAGTATAATTCACCCCTCCACTTT.

The chain is built from TRBV30 and TRBJ1-1, with 8 bases fitting TRBD1. CDR3 length: 14 amino acids. Germline CDR1 reads GTSNPN; CDR2 reads SVGIG (reference sequence). V was pared by 7 bases and J by 5 bases, with 12 bases of the junction left unmatched. CDR3 amino acids: CASRQGSGVTEAFF. The CDR3 nucleotides read TGTGCCTCTAGACAGGGGAGTGGGGTGACTGAAGCTTTCTTT.

The chain employs TRBV6-5 and TRBJ2-2; unclear D gene. The CDR3 is made up of 11 amino acids. V was trimmed by 7 bases and J by 7 bases, leaving 7 bases between them. The germline V gene has CDR1 MNHEY and CDR2 SVGAGI. The CDR3 DNA is TGTGCCAGCACCTCAGTCGGGGAGCTGTTTTTT. This codes for CASTSVGELFF.

The rearrangement joins TRBV19 to TRBJ1-4; the D is unclear. V was cut by 5 bases and J by 0 bases, with 7 bases left in between. The CDR3 has 14 residues. Per the germline V gene, CDR1 is LNHDA and CDR2 is SQIVND (reference sequence). The CDR3 spells CASSLAATNEKLFF. The CDR3 coding sequence is TGTGCCAGTAGTTTAGCTGCAACTAATGAAAAACTGTTTTTT.

V usage is TRBV30 and J usage is TRBJ1-2; 7 bases map to TRBD1. This CDR3 is 13 amino acids long. J was trimmed by 8 bases and V by 0 bases; bases with no gene match: 6. Germline V gene data show CDR1 as GTSNPN and CDR2 as SVGIG (reference sequence). DNA for the CDR3: TGTGCCTGGAGTGTAAAGGGGGCGGGCGGCTACACCTTC. As protein: CAWSVKGAGGYTF.

The chain recombines TRBV6-5 with TRBJ2-7; possibly TRBD2 for D (6 bases). The CDR3 is made up of 14 amino acids. The V gene lost 6 bases and the J gene lost 0 bases, with 12 bases spanning the gap. CDR1 MNHEY and CDR2 SVGAGI come from the germline V gene. The CDR3, as DNA: TGTGCCAGCAGGGTGGAGGGCAGCTCCTACGAGCAGTACTTC. Translating it yields CASRVEGSSYEQYF.

V is TRBV30 and J is TRBJ1-1, with 7 bases identical to TRBD1. With V trimmed by 2 bases and J by 4 bases, 4 bases remained unmatched. The V gene's germline CDR1 is GTSNPN and CDR2 SVGIG (reference sequence). The CDR3 runs to 13 residues. The CDR3 region has the DNA TGTGCCTGGAGTAGGGGGCTCGGCACTGAAGCTTTCTTT. Its translation is CAWSRGLGTEAFF.

This clone was counted a few times. The chain links TRBV11-2 to TRBJ1-2; 7 bases are a match to TRBD1. CDR1 is SGHAT, CDR2 FQNNGV, per germline. The CDR3 contains 16 residues. Losses at the gene ends were 3 bases for V and 6 bases for J; bases not matched to a gene: 13. CDR3 nucleotide sequence: TGTGCCAGCAGCTTTCAGGGGACAGCTTCGGAGGATGGCTACACCTTC. This gives the protein CASSFQGTASEDGYTF.

For the CDR3, the DNA is TGTGCCAGCAGCCCGACAGGGGGCCGGACTCATGCAACTAATGAAAAACTGTTTTTT. Translated, it gives CASSPTGGRTHATNEKLFF. The chain carries TRBV7-9 and TRBJ1-4; 10 bases agree with TRBD1. V lost 5 bases to trimming and J lost 0 bases; unmatched junction nucleotides: 12. The CDR3 runs to 19 residues. The germline gives CDR1 SEHNR, CDR2 FQNEAQ (reference sequence). Full variable domain (remainder filled in from reference TRBV7-9 and TRBJ1-4): DTGVSQNPRHKITKRGQNVTFRCDPISEHNRLYWYRQTLGQGPEFLTYFQNEAQLEKSRLLSDRFSAERPKGSFSTLEIQRTEQGDSAMYLCASSPTGGRTHATNEKLFFGSGTQLSVL.

This clone was found once. This chain joins TRBV7-7 and TRBJ2-2, with 7 nucleotides matching TRBD1. V gave up 5 bases and J gave up 5 bases; unmatched junction bases: 2. The germline gives CDR1 SSHAT, CDR2 FNYEAQ (reference sequence). The CDR3 totals 13 residues. CDR3 nucleotides: TGTGCCAGCAGCGTACAGGGGACCGGGGAGCTGTTTTTT. This gives the protein CASSVQGTGELFF.

The V gene is TRBV6-4, the J gene TRBJ1-1, with 7 bases identical to TRBD1. The V and J ends lost 3 bases and 4 bases, in that order; junction bases with no gene match: 2. The CDR3 runs 13 residues. Germline CDR1 is MRHNA and CDR2 is SNTAGT. CDR3 bases: TGTGCCAGCAGTGAGGCAGGGGGCACTGAAGCTTTCTTT. Its translation is CASSEAGGTEAFF.

The chain carries TRBV5-4 and TRBJ2-7, with TRBD1 matching 9 bases. This CDR3 has 13 residues. The germline V gene has CDR1 SGHNT and CDR2 YYREEE (reference sequence). J was trimmed by 5 bases and V by 3 bases; bases with no gene match: 3. The CDR3 bases are TGTGCCAGCAGCTCGGACAGGGGCAACGAGCAGTACTTC. Amino acid sequence: CASSSDRGNEQYF.

The DNA of the CDR3 is TGTGCCATCAGTGAGCCAGGGACTAGCGGAAACACCGGGGAGCTGTTTTTT. Residues: CAISEPGTSGNTGELFF. The chain recombines TRBV10-3 with TRBJ2-2; 11 bases are shared with TRBD2. Looked up from germline, CDR1 is ENHRY and CDR2 is SYGVKD. The V gene end was trimmed by 2 bases and the J gene end by 2 bases; junction bases not matched to a gene: 4. This CDR3 is built from 17 residues.

The chain combines TRBV5-1 with TRBJ2-7, with 8 nucleotides matching TRBD1. Germline values: CDR1 SGHRS, CDR2 YFSETQ. This CDR3 is built from 14 residues. V dropped 5 bases and J dropped 5; count of bases not matched to a gene: 9. The CDR3 region is CASSNGQGGDEQYF. The CDR3 nucleotides are TGCGCCAGCAGTAATGGACAGGGTGGCGACGAGCAGTACTTC.

The genes are TRBV18 and TRBJ1-1, with D possibly TRBD1 on 5 matching bases. Germline lookup yields CDR1 KGHSH and CDR2 LQKENI. The CDR3 totals 15 residues. Trimming removed 5 bases at V and 5 bases at J, with 18 bases between. CDR3 nucleotide sequence: TGTGCCAGCTCATCCGAGGCGGGGGGGAGAACTGAAGCTTTCTTT. It encodes CASSSEAGGRTEAFF. The full variable domain, with the rest looked up from reference TRBV18 and TRBJ1-1, is NAGVMQNPRHLVRRRGQEARLRCSPMKGHSHVYWYRQLPEEGLKFMVYLQKENIIDESGMPKERFSAEFPKEGPSILRIQQVVRGDSAAYFCASSSEAGGRTEAFFGQGTRLTVV.

This chain uses TRBV5-6 with TRBJ2-1; the D gene is possibly TRBD1 (6 bases). V lost 4 bases and J 5 bases, leaving 13 bases between the germline ends. The CDR3 is 14 amino acids. From germline, CDR1 is SGHDT and CDR2 YYEEEE. CDR3 loop: CASSRAWDNNEQFF. DNA of the CDR3: TGTGCCAGCAGCAGGGCGTGGGACAACAATGAGCAGTTCTTC.

This clone was counted between two and nine times. The chain couples TRBV2 to TRBJ1-5, with TRBD1 matching over 8 bases. CDR3 length: 16 amino acids. V was clipped by 10 bases and J by 2 bases; unmatched bases: 13. Looked up from germline, CDR1 is SNHLY and CDR2 is FYNNEI. This chain's CDR3 is CATGDGPTGGNQPQHF. Here the CDR3 DNA reads TGTGCCACCGGGGACGGGCCGACAGGGGGCAATCAGCCCCAGCATTTT.